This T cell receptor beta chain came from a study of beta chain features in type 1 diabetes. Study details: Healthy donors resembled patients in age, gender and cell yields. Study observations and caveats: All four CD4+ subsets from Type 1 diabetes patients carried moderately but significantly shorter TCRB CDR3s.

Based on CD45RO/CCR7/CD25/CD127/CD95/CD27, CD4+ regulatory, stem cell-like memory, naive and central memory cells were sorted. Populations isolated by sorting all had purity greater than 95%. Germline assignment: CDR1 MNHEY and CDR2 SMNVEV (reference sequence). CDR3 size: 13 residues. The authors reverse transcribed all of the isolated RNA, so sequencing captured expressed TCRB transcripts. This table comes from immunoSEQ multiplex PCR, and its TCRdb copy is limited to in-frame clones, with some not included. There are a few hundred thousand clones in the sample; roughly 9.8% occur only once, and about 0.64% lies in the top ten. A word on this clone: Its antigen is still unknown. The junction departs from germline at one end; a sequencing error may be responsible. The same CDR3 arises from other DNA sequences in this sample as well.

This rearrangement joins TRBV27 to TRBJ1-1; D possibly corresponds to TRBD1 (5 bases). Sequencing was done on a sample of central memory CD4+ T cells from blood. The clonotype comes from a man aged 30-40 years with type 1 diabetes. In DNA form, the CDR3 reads TGCGCCAGCAGTTTGTCAGGGATGGCTGAAGCTTTCTTT. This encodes CASSLSGMAEAFF.